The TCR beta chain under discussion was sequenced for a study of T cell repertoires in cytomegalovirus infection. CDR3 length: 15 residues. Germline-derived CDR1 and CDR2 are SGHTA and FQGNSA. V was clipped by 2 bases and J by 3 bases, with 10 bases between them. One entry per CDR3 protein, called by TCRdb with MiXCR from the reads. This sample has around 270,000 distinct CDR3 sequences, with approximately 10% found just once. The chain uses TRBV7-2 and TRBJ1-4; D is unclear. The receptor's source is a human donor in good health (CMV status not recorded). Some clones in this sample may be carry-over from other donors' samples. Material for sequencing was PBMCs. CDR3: CASSLWLKANEKLFF. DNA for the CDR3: TGTGCCAGCAGCTTATGGCTTAAGGCTAATGAAAAACTGTTTTTT.